This T cell receptor beta chain is drawn from a study of regulatory T cells in long-lasting Graves disease. The overall study: Graves' patients (newly diagnosed) had been on antithyroid drugs under 3 months.

The CDR3 has 14 residues. Germline CDR1 is MGHRA and CDR2 is YSYEKL. Trimming removed 1 base from V and 8 bases from J, with 12 bases in between. Arm-PCR with iRepertoire HTBI primers amplified the CDR3 regions for these TCR beta libraries. TCRdb re-derived calls from the multiplex PCR reads in MiXCR, one entry per CDR3 protein. The table records approximately 480,000 distinct CDR3 sequences, 15% to 20% of them present only once. As for time point: newly diagnosed GD, antithyroid drugs for less than 3 months. Construction of the TCR library relied on RNA isolated from PBMCs. This clonotype was counted between two and nine times. This same sample was also taken into another study, of T cells in Graves' hyperthyroidism and ophthalmopathy. This second study says: First-round RT-PCR of the TCR CDR3 relied on the HTBI primer set.

V is TRBV4-1 and J is TRBJ2-1; unclear D gene. Material: peripheral blood mononuclear cells (PBMCs), obtained at new diagnosis, from a patient treated with antithyroid drugs. This receptor was identified in a man between 35 and 55 years old with Graves disease. The DNA of the CDR3 is TGCGCCAGCAGCCAAGTCTCGGGTACCGATGAGCAGTTCTTC. It yields the protein CASSQVSGTDEQFF.